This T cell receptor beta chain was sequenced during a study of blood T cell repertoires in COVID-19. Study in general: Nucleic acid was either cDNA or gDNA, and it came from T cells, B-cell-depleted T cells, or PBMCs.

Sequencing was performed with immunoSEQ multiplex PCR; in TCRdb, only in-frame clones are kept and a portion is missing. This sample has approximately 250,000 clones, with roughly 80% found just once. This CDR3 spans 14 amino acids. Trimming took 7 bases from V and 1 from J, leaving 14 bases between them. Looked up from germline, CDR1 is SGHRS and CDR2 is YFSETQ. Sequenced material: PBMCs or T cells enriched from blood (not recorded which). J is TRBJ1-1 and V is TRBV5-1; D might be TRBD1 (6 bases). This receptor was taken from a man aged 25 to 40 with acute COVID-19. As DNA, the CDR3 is TGCGCCAGCGGCGGGGGGGGCGCGAACACTGAAGCTTTCTTT. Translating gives CASGGGGANTEAFF.